Listed below are T cell receptor beta chains from one sample, sequenced in a study of technical replicates of blood from a handful of donors. The assay was immunoSEQ multiplex PCR, and TCRdb's table has in-frame clones only and misses some. This sample has 55,000 to 80,000 clones, with around 97% found just once. The sequenced material came from T cells isolated from PBMCs. The receptors here all came from a human donor in good health. The CDR3 runs from the conserved cysteine through the conserved F or W. The D gene is left open where the match is weak. The size field is filled for only some rows; it gives once, few, many or a size class.

j_call clone_size d_call v_call cdr3_aa cdr3_nt
TRBJ1-2 NA TRBD1 TRBV28 CASTPSPGQGARDYGYTF TGTGCCAGCACCCCGAGCCCGGGACAGGGGGCCCGGGATTATGGCTACACCTTC
TRBJ2-1 once TRBD1 TRBV11-2 CASSSFFRGQQHYNEQFF TGTGCCAGCAGTTCCTTTTTTCGGGGACAGCAACATTACAATGAGCAGTTCTTC
TRBJ2-1 NA NA TRBV4-1 CASSLRISNEQFF TGCGCCAGCAGCCTACGAATCAGCAATGAGCAGTTCTTC
TRBJ1-2 NA NA TRBV29-1 CSTKLERGYTF TGCAGCACGAAACTCGAACGGGGCTACACCTTC
TRBJ2-6 once TRBD1 TRBV14 CASSQGTGRSGANVLTF TGTGCCAGCAGCCAAGGGACAGGGCGCTCTGGGGCCAACGTCCTGACTTTC
TRBJ2-7 NA TRBD2 TRBV5-1 CASSLGLAASYEQYF TGCGCCAGCAGCCTAGGACTAGCGGCCTCCTACGAGCAGTACTTC
TRBJ2-1 NA TRBD1 TRBV6-6 CASSYMGQTPRNEQFF TGTGCCAGCAGTTACATGGGACAGACCCCTCGGAATGAGCAGTTCTTC
TRBJ2-5 NA TRBD2 TRBV9 CASSVTSGGGETQYF TGTGCCAGCAGCGTAACTAGCGGGGGAGGGGAGACCCAGTACTTC
TRBJ2-6 NA TRBD1 TRBV11-2 CASSRGGQGAEFGANVLTF TGTGCCAGCAGCAGAGGGGGACAGGGGGCAGAATTTGGGGCCAACGTCCTGACTTTC
TRBJ2-3 NA NA TRBV12-5 CASGLDRTSPSADTQYF TGTGCTAGTGGTTTGGACCGAACTAGCCCGAGCGCAGATACGCAGTATTTT
TRBJ1-4 NA TRBD1 TRBV28 CASSLGQGATNEKLFF TGTGCCAGCAGTTTAGGACAGGGGGCAACTAATGAAAAACTGTTTTTT
TRBJ2-1 once TRBD2 TRBV19 CASSPWRGGVEQFF TGTGCCAGTAGTCCCTGGCGGGGGGGCGTTGAGCAGTTCTTC
TRBJ2-7 NA NA TRBV7-9 CAISAASSYEQYF TGTGCCATCTCAGCGGCGAGCTCCTACGAGCAGTACTTC
TRBJ1-1 NA NA TRBV13 CASSLQGVRTEAFF TGTGCCAGCAGCTTACAGGGTGTTAGGACTGAAGCTTTCTTT
TRBJ2-5 NA TRBD2 TRBV6-5 CASSYPGLAGQETQYF TGTGCCAGCAGTTACCCCGGACTAGCGGGTCAAGAGACCCAGTACTTC
TRBJ2-1 NA TRBD1 TRBV29-1 CSVVPGQGNNEQFF TGCAGCGTTGTCCCGGGACAGGGAAACAATGAGCAGTTCTTC
TRBJ2-3 NA TRBD2 TRBV10-1 CASSESSSGGRYTQYF TGCGCCAGCAGTGAGTCGAGTAGCGGGGGCCGATATACGCAGTATTTT
TRBJ1-1 NA TRBD1 TRBV27 CASRGDGTGNTEAFF TGTGCCAGCAGGGGAGATGGGACAGGGAACACTGAAGCTTTCTTT